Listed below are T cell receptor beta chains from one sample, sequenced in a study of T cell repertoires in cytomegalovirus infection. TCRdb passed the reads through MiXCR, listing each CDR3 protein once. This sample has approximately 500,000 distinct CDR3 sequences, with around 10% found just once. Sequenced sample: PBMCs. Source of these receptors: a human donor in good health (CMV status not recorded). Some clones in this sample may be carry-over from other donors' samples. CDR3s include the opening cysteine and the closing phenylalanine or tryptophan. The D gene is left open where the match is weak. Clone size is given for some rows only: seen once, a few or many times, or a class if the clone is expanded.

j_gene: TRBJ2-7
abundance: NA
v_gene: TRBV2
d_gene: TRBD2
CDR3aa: CASRDSGSYEQYF
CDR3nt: TGTGCCAGCAGGGACAGCGGGAGCTACGAGCAGTACTTC

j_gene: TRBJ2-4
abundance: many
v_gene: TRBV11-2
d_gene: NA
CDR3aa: CASSPGLGGLAKNIQYF
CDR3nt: TGTGCCAGCAGCCCTGGCCTCGGTGGTCTAGCCAAAAACATTCAGTACTTC

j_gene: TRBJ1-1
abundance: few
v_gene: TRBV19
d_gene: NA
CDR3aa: CASTYEGRTEAFF
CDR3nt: TGTGCCAGTACCTACGAGGGGCGAACTGAAGCTTTCTTT

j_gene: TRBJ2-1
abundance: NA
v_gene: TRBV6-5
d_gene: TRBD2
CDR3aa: CASRASGRWGYNEQFF
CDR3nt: TGTGCCAGCAGAGCTAGCGGGAGGTGGGGCTACAATGAGCAGTTCTTC

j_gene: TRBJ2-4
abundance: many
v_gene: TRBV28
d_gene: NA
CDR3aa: CASSLPGGRAKNIQYF
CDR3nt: TGTGCCAGCAGTTTACCCGGTGGACGTGCCAAAAACATTCAGTACTTC

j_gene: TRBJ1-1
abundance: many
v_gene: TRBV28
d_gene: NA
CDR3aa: CASSLGAGVEAFF
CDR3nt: TGTGCCAGCAGTTTGGGAGCCGGGGTTGAAGCTTTCTTT

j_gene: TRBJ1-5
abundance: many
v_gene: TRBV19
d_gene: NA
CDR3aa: CASSIASAAFNQPQHF
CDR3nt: TGTGCCAGTAGTATAGCTTCGGCAGCCTTCAATCAGCCCCAGCATTTT

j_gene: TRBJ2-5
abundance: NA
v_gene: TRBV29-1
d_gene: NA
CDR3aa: CSVRNREVGETQYF
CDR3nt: TGCAGCGTACGTAACAGGGAGGTAGGGGAGACCCAGTACTTC

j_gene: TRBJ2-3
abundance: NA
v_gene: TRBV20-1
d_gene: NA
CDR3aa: CSARDLRVATDTQYF
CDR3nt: TGCAGTGCTAGAGATCTCAGGGTGGCCACAGATACGCAGTATTTT

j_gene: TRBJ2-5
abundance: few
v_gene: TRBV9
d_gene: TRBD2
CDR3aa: CASSQSAGGQETQYF
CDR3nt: TGTGCCAGCAGCCAAAGCGCGGGAGGTCAAGAGACCCAGTACTTC

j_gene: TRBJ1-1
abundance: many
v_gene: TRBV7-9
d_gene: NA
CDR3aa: CASSAPAFF
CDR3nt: TGTGCCAGCAGCGCCCCAGCTTTCTTT

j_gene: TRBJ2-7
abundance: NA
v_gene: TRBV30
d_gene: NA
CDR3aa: CAYNRGLYEQYF
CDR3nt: TGTGCCTACAACAGGGGACTCTACGAGCAGTACTTC

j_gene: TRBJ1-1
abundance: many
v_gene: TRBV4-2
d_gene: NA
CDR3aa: CASSQVGANTEAFF
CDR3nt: TGTGCCAGCAGCCAAGTTGGGGCGAACACTGAAGCTTTCTTT

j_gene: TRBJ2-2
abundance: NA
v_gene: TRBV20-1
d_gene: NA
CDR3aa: CSARDNRVSNTGELFF
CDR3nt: TGCAGTGCTAGAGACAACAGGGTGTCGAACACCGGGGAGCTGTTTTTT

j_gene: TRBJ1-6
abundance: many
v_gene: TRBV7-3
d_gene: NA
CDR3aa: CASSLGDNNSPLHF
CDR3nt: TGTGCCAGCAGCTTAGGGGACAATAATTCACCCCTCCACTTT

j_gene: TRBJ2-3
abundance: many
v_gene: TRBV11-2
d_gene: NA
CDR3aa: CASSLGGADTQYF
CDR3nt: TGTGCCAGCAGCTTAGGCGGGGCAGATACGCAGTATTTT

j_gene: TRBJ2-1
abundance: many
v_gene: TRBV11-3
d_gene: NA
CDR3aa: CASSDDSLSSYNEQFF
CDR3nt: TGTGCCAGCAGTGATGACAGCTTGAGCTCCTACAATGAGCAGTTCTTC

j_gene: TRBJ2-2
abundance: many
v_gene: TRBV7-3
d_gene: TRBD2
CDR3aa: CASTLAGGNTGELFF
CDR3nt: TGTGCCAGCACCCTAGCGGGAGGGAACACCGGGGAGCTGTTTTTT

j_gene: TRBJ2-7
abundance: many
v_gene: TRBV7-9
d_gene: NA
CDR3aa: CASSFKGAYEQYF
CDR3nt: TGTGCCAGCAGCTTTAAAGGGGCCTACGAGCAGTACTTC

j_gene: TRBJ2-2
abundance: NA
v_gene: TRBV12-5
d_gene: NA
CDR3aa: CASVPEYTGELFF
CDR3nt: TGTGCTAGTGTCCCTGAATACACCGGGGAGCTGTTTTTT

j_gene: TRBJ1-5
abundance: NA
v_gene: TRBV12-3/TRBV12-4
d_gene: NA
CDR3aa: CASSLGDIGRPQHF
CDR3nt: TGTGCCAGCAGTTTAGGGGATATCGGCCGTCCCCAGCATTTT

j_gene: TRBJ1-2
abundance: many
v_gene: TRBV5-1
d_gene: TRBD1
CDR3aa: CASSLEGQGARGYTF
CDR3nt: TGCGCCAGCAGCTTGGAAGGACAGGGGGCCCGGGGCTACACCTTC

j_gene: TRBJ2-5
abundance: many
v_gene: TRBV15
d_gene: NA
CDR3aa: CATSRDRGTQYF
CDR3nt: TGTGCCACCAGCAGAGATCGGGGGACCCAGTACTTC

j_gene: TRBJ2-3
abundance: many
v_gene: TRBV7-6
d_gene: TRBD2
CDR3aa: CASSLSGSITDTQYF
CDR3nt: TGTGCCAGCAGCTTAAGCGGGAGTATAACAGATACGCAGTATTTT

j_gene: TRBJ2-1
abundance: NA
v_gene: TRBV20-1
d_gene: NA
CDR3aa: CSASTPTLVYEQFF
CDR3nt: TGCAGTGCTAGTACACCCACCTTAGTCTATGAGCAGTTCTTC

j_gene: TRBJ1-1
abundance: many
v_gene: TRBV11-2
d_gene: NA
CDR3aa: CASSFNRVLSEAFF
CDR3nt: TGTGCCAGCAGCTTCAACAGGGTGTTGAGTGAAGCTTTCTTT

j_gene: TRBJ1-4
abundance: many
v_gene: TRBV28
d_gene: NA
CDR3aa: CASSLNQGFWSKLFF
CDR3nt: TGTGCCAGCAGTTTAAACCAAGGATTTTGGTCCAAACTGTTTTTT

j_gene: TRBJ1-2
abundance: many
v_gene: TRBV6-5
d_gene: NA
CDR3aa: CASSRDGSANYGYTF
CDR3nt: TGTGCCAGCAGTCGTGACGGATCAGCTAACTATGGCTACACCTTC

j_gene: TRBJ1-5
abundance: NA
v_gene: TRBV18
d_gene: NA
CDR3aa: CASLQSQDQPQHF
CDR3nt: TGTGCCAGCTTACAGTCACAAGATCAGCCCCAGCATTTT

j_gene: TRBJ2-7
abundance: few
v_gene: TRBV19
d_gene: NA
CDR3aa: CASSMSQGEEQYF
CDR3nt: TGTGCCAGTAGTATGAGCCAGGGAGAAGAGCAGTACTTC

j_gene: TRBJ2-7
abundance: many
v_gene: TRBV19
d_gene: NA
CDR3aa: CASNSGSLFEQYF
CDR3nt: TGTGCCAGTAACTCAGGTTCTTTATTCGAGCAGTACTTC

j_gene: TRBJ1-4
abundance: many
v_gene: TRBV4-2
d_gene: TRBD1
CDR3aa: CASSQGGQGKGSLF
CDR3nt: TGTGCCAGCAGCCAAGGGGGACAGGGGAAGGGCAGCCTTTTT

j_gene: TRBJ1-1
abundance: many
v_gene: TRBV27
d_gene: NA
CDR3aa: CASSSHPGAEAFF
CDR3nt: TGTGCCAGCAGCAGCCATCCAGGGGCTGAAGCTTTCTTT

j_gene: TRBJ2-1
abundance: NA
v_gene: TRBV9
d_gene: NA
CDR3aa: CASSVFPSVRNEQFF
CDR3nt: TGTGCCAGCAGCGTATTTCCCTCTGTTCGGAATGAGCAGTTCTTC

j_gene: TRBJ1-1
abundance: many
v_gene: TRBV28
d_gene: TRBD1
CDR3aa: CASSLDRAGAFF
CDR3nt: TGTGCCAGCAGTCTCGACAGGGCCGGGGCTTTCTTT

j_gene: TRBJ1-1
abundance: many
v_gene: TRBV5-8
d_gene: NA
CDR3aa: CASSLQTPEAFF
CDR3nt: TGTGCCAGCAGCCTACAGACCCCTGAAGCTTTCTTT

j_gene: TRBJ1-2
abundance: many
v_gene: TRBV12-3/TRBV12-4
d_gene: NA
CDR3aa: CASSFQPGGPHSF
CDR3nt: TGTGCCAGCAGTTTCCAACCGGGGGGGCCTCACAGTTTC

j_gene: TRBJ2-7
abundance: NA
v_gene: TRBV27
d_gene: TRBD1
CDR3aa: CASSPFDRADYEQYF
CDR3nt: TGTGCCAGCAGCCCATTTGACAGGGCCGACTACGAGCAGTACTTC

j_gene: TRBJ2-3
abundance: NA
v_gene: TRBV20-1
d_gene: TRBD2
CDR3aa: CSARLAGVSTDTQYF
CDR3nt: TGCAGTGCAAGACTAGCGGGAGTAAGCACAGATACGCAGTATTTT

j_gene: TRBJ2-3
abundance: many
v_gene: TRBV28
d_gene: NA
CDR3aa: CASSLPKASTDTQYF
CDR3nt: TGTGCCAGCAGTCTCCCCAAGGCTAGCACAGATACGCAGTATTTT

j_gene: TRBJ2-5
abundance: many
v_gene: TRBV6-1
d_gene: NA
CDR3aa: CASRRDTGEFQVGETQYF
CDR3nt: TGTGCCAGCCGGCGGGATACAGGAGAGTTCCAGGTCGGGGAGACCCAGTACTTC

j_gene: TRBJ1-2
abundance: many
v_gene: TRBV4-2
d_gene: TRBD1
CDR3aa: CASSQEQGREGYTF
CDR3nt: TGTGCCAGCAGCCAAGAACAGGGGCGTGAAGGCTACACCTTC

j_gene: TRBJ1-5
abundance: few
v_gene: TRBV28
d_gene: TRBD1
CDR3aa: CASSPPWGQGQDQPQHF
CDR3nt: TGTGCCAGCAGTCCCCCGTGGGGACAGGGGCAAGATCAGCCCCAGCATTTT

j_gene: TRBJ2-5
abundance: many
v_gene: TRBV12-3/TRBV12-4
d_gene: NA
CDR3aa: CASTVYRERETQYF
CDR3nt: TGTGCCAGCACCGTTTATAGGGAAAGAGAGACCCAGTACTTC

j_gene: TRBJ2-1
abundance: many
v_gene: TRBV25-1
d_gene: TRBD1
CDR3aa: CASSEGTGGEQFF
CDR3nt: TGTGCCAGCAGTGAGGGGACAGGTGGCGAGCAGTTCTTC

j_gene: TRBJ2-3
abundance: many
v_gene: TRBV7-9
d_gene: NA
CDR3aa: CASSLSRREDTQYF
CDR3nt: TGTGCCAGCAGCTTATCTCGCAGAGAAGATACGCAGTATTTT

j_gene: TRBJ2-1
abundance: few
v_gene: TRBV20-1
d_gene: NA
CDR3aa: CSAIVTAGPYNEQFF
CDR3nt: TGCAGTGCCATTGTGACCGCGGGGCCCTACAATGAGCAGTTCTTC

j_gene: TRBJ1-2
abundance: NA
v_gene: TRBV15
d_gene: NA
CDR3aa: CATRRAPGGRYGYTF
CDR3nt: TGTGCCACCCGAAGGGCCCCGGGGGGCAGGTATGGCTACACCTTC

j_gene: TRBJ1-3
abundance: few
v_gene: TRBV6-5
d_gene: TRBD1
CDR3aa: CASSRGQDGNTIYF
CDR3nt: TGTGCCAGCAGCCGCGGACAGGACGGAAACACCATATATTTT

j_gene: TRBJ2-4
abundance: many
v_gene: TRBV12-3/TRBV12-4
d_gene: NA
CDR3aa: CASSYTSADIQYF
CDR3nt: TGTGCCAGCAGTTATACCTCCGCGGACATTCAGTACTTC

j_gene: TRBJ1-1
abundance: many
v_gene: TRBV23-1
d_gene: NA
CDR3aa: CASSQHPNSPGAFF
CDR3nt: TGCGCCAGCAGTCAACACCCAAACAGTCCCGGGGCTTTCTTT

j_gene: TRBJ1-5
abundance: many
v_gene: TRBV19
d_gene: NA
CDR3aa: CASSTWTLRGQPQHF
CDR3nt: TGTGCCAGTAGTACCTGGACCCTTCGAGGACAGCCCCAGCATTTT

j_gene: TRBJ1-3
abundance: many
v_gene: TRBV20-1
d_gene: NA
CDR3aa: CSASNPQGDGNTIYF
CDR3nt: TGCAGTGCTAGTAACCCACAGGGTGACGGAAACACCATATATTTT

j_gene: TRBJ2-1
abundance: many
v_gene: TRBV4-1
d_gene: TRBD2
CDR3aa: CASSHSDSGGLAGLSYNEQFF
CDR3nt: TGCGCCAGCAGCCACTCGGACTCAGGGGGACTAGCGGGACTGTCCTACAATGAGCAGTTCTTC

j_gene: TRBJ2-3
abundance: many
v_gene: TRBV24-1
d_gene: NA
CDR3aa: CATSDSSGLDTQYF
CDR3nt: TGTGCCACCAGTGATTCCTCGGGACTGGATACGCAGTATTTT

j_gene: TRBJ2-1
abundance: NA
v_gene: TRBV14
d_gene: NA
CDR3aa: CASGAESVGARYNEQFF
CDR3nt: TGTGCCAGCGGCGCCGAAAGCGTCGGAGCGAGGTACAATGAGCAGTTCTTC

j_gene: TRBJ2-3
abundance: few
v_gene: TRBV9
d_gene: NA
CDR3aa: CASSVASQRLGLSTDTQYF
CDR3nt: TGTGCCAGCAGCGTAGCGAGCCAAAGACTGGGTTTAAGCACAGATACGCAGTATTTT